This entry features one T cell receptor beta chain sequence. Repertoires were generated with immunoSEQ multiplex PCR, while TCRdb's copy carries only in-frame clones and drops some. This table has 140,000 or so clones, around 87% appearing once. The CDR3 runs to 19 residues. Trimming removed 0 bases from V and 2 bases from J, with 22 bases in between. The germline V gene has CDR1 SGHTA and CDR2 FQGNSA. This sample was taken from a study of blood T cell repertoires in COVID-19. Study overall: COVID-19 samples, acute and convalescent, were from the United States, Italy and Spain.

Sequenced input: peripheral blood. The TCR was taken from a man aged 45 to 65 who had recovered from COVID-19. The chain is built from TRBV7-2 and TRBJ2-5; a weak D match, TRBD2 (6 bases). The CDR3 nucleotides read TGTGCCAGCAGCTTAGCTCACTGGGGTAGCGGAGATAGTCAAGAGACCCAGTACTTC. Protein: CASSLAHWGSGDSQETQYF.